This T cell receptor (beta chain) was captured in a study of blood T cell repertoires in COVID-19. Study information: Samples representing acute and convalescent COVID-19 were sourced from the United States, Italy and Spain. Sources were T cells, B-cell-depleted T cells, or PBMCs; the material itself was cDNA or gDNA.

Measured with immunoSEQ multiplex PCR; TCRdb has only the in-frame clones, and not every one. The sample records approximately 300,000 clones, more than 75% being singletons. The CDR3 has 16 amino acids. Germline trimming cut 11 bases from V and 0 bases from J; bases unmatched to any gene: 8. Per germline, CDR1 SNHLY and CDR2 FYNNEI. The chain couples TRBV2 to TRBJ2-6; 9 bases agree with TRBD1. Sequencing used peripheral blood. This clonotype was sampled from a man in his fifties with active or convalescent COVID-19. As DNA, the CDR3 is TGTGCCGGCCGGGACAGGGCCTACTCTGGGGCCAACGTCCTGACTTTC. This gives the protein CAGRDRAYSGANVLTF.